The clone carrying this T cell receptor (beta chain) came up a few times. Antigen specificity is unknown. This sample is part of a study of T cell repertoires in cytomegalovirus infection. Study-wide background: CMV epitopes used comprised recently identified HLA-C-restricted ones and well-studied HLA-B-restricted ones.

Regarding the study as a whole: Clonotypes of TCR beta that were HLA-C-restricted and CMV-specific dominated the ex vivo response.

CDR1 and CDR2 from the germline V gene are SGHTA and FQGNSA. Deletions cut 4 bases from V and 1 base from J, with 17 bases between. The CDR3 runs 16 residues. TCRdb re-called the reads through MiXCR, storing one row per CDR3 protein. This table has about half a million distinct CDR3 sequences, 33% appearing once. The source of this sequence is a human donor in good health (CMV status not recorded). Some clones in this sample may be carry-over from other donors' samples. The chain joins TRBV7-2 to TRBJ2-7; D gene unclear. This material consisted of cultured PBMCs, taken from culture after CMV antigen stimulation. The CDR3 coding sequence is TGTGCCAGCAGCTCGGCCCGAGAGACGCGGTCCTACGAGCAGTACTTC. This sequence encodes CASSSARETRSYEQYF.